Following are 13 T cell receptor beta chains from one sample sequenced in a study of blood T cell repertoires in COVID-19. Produced via immunoSEQ multiplex PCR; TCRdb's table is partial and in-frame only. The sample records about 220,000 clones, 85% to 90% being singletons. The sequenced sample was PBMCs or T cells enriched from blood (not recorded which). The receptors were sampled from a woman aged 18-30 years in a cohort exposed to, infected with or recovered from COVID-19 (not recorded which).

The chain employs TRBV28 and TRBJ2-3, with 8 bases fitting TRBD2. The CDR3 runs 17 residues. V shed 4 bases, J shed 4 bases, and the junction held 13 bases outside the gene matches. Germline CDR1 MDHEN, CDR2 SYDVKM. The CDR3 sequence is CASSSIGLAGGADTQYF. In DNA form, the CDR3 reads TGTGCCAGCAGTTCCATAGGGTTGGCGGGGGGTGCAGATACGCAGTATTTT.

CDR3 sequence (DNA): TGTGCCAGCGGGGTGGGGGGTCAAGGTCAGCCCCAGCATTTT. Amino acid sequence: CASGVGGQGQPQHF. This chain connects TRBV2 to TRBJ1-5; D is possibly TRBD1 (5 bases). The germline V and J ends were trimmed by 8 bases and 6 bases, with 17 bases remaining between them. The CDR3 has 14 amino acids. Per the germline V gene, CDR1 is SNHLY and CDR2 is FYNNEI.

Comments on this clone: A junction boundary mismatches the germline segment, possibly from a read error. The rearrangement links TRBV12-5 to TRBJ1-6; D perhaps matches TRBD1 (6 bases). Germline CDR1 reads LGHNT; CDR2 reads FRNRAP. The CDR3 sequence is 8 residues long. CDR3 residues: CASGWTAF. The CDR3 DNA reads as TGTGCTAGTGGCTGGACAGCTTTT. The variable domain in full, with the rest retrieved from reference TRBV12-5 and TRBJ1-6, is DARVTQTPRHKVTEMGQEVTMRCQPILGHNTVFWYRQTMMQGLELLAYFRNRAPLDDSGMPKDRFSAEMPDATLATLKIQPSEPRDSAVYFCASGWTAFGNGTRLTVT.

The rearrangement joins TRBV3-1 (or the pseudogene TRBV3-2) to TRBJ2-5; TRBD2 matches at 8 bases. Germline V gene lookup returns CDR1 LGHDT and CDR2 YNNKEL (reference sequence). With 0 bases clipped from V and 5 bases from J, the junction kept 5 bases outside the gene matches. The CDR3 extends over 15 amino acids. CDR3 amino acids: CASSQEAGGGETQYF. The CDR3 DNA sequence: TGTGCCAGCAGCCAAGAGGCGGGAGGTGGGGAGACCCAGTACTTC.

The V gene is TRBV11-3, the J gene TRBJ2-5; the match to TRBD2 covers 9 bases. CDR1 and CDR2 from the germline V gene are SGHNT and YENEEA. V lost 3 bases and J lost 2; bases outside the gene matches: 7. There are 16 residues in the CDR3. The CDR3 DNA reads as TGTGCCAGCAGCTTCGGGCTAGCGGGATCTCAAGAGACCCAGTACTTC. It codes for CASSFGLAGSQETQYF.

The V call is TRBV28, the J call TRBJ1-1; D may be TRBD1 (6 bases). Trimming cost V 5 bases and J 7 bases, with 11 bases left between them. From germline, CDR1 is MDHEN and CDR2 SYDVKM. CDR3 length: 12 amino acids. The CDR3 DNA reads as TGTGCCAGCAGTCGGGGGGCTAGTGAAGCTTTCTTT. Translating gives CASSRGASEAFF.

The rearrangement joins TRBV7-9 to TRBJ2-5; 7 bases are shared with TRBD1. The length of the CDR3 is 14 residues. Germline V gene lookup returns CDR1 SEHNR and CDR2 FQNEAQ (reference sequence). The V gene end was trimmed by 3 bases and the J gene end by 5 bases; junction bases not matched to a gene: 6. Here the CDR3 DNA reads TGTGCCAGCAGCTTTAGACAGGGAAGGGAGACCCAGTACTTC. This translates into CASSFRQGRETQYF.

The chain combines TRBV6-6 with TRBJ2-7, with TRBD2 identical over 7 bases. The CDR3 is 12 residues long. The germline V gene encodes CDR1 MNHNY and CDR2 SVGAGI (reference sequence). V lost 4 bases and J lost 3; bases outside the gene matches: 0. CDR3 residues: CASSSSGYEQYF. CDR3 nucleotides: TGTGCCAGCAGTTCTAGCGGCTACGAGCAGTACTTC.

The chain uses TRBV2 and TRBJ2-3; the match to TRBD1 covers 10 bases. The CDR3 is made up of 16 amino acids. CDR1 SNHLY and CDR2 FYNNEI come from the germline V gene. After removal of 2 bases from V and 3 bases from J, the junction contained 5 bases not matched to a gene. The CDR3: CASSEYPGQGTDTQYF. The CDR3 DNA reads as TGTGCCAGCAGTGAATATCCGGGACAGGGGACAGATACGCAGTATTTT.

The genes are TRBV6-5 and TRBJ1-5, with TRBD1 identical over 8 bases. This CDR3 has 15 residues. J was trimmed by 5 bases and V by 6 bases; bases with no gene match: 9. Germline loops: CDR1 MNHEY, CDR2 SVGAGI. The CDR3 region is CASSITQGAYQPQHF. In nucleotides, the CDR3 is TGTGCCAGCAGCATAACCCAGGGGGCTTATCAGCCCCAGCATTTT.

The gene calls are TRBV11-2 and TRBJ1-2; TRBD1 aligns across 9 bases. Germline values: CDR1 SGHAT, CDR2 FQNNGV. CDR3 length: 15 amino acids. After removal of 5 bases from V and 5 bases from J, the junction contained 9 bases not matched to a gene. CDR3 sequence: CASSIDGTGLYGYTF. CDR3 DNA sequence: TGTGCCAGCAGCATCGACGGGACAGGGTTGTATGGCTACACCTTC.

The chain combines TRBV12-3 or TRBV12-4 with TRBJ1-5; D is uncertain. The germline V and J ends were trimmed by 6 bases and 3 bases, with 9 bases remaining between them. The CDR3 has 13 amino acids. CDR3 sequence (DNA): TGTGCCAGCAGGGCAGACTACAATCAGCCCCAGCATTTT. Residues: CASRADYNQPQHF.

V is TRBV6-2 or TRBV6-3 and J is TRBJ1-5, with TRBD1 matching over 9 bases. V gave up 2 bases and J gave up 2 bases; unmatched junction bases: 4. This CDR3 is 16 amino acids long. CDR1 is MNHEY and CDR2 is SVGEGT in the germline V gene. The CDR3 DNA is TGTGCCAGCAGTTACGGGACAGGGACGGGCAATCAGCCCCAGCATTTT. As protein: CASSYGTGTGNQPQHF.